Listed below are T cell receptor beta chains from one sample, sequenced in a study of T cell responses to AZD1222 COVID-19 vaccine. Method: immunoSEQ multiplex PCR; TCRdb's copy keeps in-frame clones and lacks some. This table has 95,000 to 100,000 clones, about 90% appearing once. The sequences come from peripheral blood, collected on day 0 of AZD1222 vaccination. These receptors were collected from an adult in good health. Both conserved end residues are part of each CDR3. Each record gives: clone size, V gene, D gene, J gene, CDR3 DNA, CDR3 protein. D genes are given only for firm matches. A clone size is listed for some rows: how often the clone was seen (once, few, many), or a class if it is expanded.

.	TRBV2	.	TRBJ1-1	TGTGCCAGCAGTGACGGGGGACACACTGAAGCTTTCTTT	CASSDGGHTEAFF
.	TRBV12-3/TRBV12-4	.	TRBJ2-5	TGTGCCAGCAAATCCCGCGGGGAAGAGACCCAGTACTTC	CASKSRGEETQYF
.	TRBV3-1/TRBV3-2	.	TRBJ2-6	TGTGCCAGCAGCCACTCGGAAGCATCTGGGGCCAACGTCCTGACTTTC	CASSHSEASGANVLTF
.	TRBV6-1	.	TRBJ1-1	TGTGCCAGCAGTGAGAGTGTGACAGAAGAAGCTTTCTTT	CASSESVTEEAFF
.	TRBV6-1	TRBD2	TRBJ2-1	TGTGCCAGCAGTGAGAACCCCCTAGCGGGGAGCTATGAGCAGTTCTTC	CASSENPLAGSYEQFF
.	TRBV2	TRBD1	TRBJ1-2	TGTGCCAGCAGGTCTAACAGGGGGCTTCGTGGCTACACCTTC	CASRSNRGLRGYTF
.	TRBV7-9	.	TRBJ1-6	TGTGCCAGCGCCCTGGGGCAGAGGAATTCACCCCTCCACTTT	CASALGQRNSPLHF
.	TRBV7-3	TRBD2	TRBJ2-1	TGTGCCAGCAGCCTAGCGGGAGATAGTTTCGATGAGCAGTTCTTC	CASSLAGDSFDEQFF
.	TRBV9	.	TRBJ2-3	TGTGCCAGCAGCGTAGAGGGTTTGAGCACAGATACGCAGTATTTT	CASSVEGLSTDTQYF
.	TRBV7-2	.	TRBJ2-3	TGTGCCAGCAGCTCCCCCAGGGGTCCAGATACGCAGTATTTT	CASSSPRGPDTQYF
once	TRBV30	TRBD2	TRBJ2-1	TGTGCCTGGGGGGGGGCCAGCGGGAGAGTATCCTACAATGAGCAGTTCTTC	CAWGGASGRVSYNEQFF
.	TRBV18	TRBD1	TRBJ1-1	TGTGCCAGCTCACAAAGAACAGGGGACTCGCCTGAAGCTTTCTTT	CASSQRTGDSPEAFF
.	TRBV6-1	.	TRBJ1-6	TGTGCCAGCAGTGTACTGGCAGGGAGAAGTAATTCACCCCTCCACTTT	CASSVLAGRSNSPLHF
.	TRBV11-3	.	TRBJ2-2	TGTGCCAGCAGCTACTACACCGGGGAGCTGTTTTTT	CASSYYTGELFF
.	TRBV21-1	.	TRBJ1-6	TGTGCCAGCAGCAAATCCGGGACAGGGGGTGGGAATTCACCCCTCCACTTT	CASSKSGTGGGNSPLHF
.	TRBV9	TRBD1	TRBJ1-5	TGTGCCAGCAGCCCCGGGACAGTAGAAAATCAGCCCCAGCATTTT	CASSPGTVENQPQHF
few	TRBV3-1/TRBV3-2	.	TRBJ2-1	TGTGCCAGCAGCCAAGCTAGCAGGGGCTCCTACAATGAGCAGTTCTTC	CASSQASRGSYNEQFF
.	TRBV6-5	.	TRBJ2-5	TGTGCCAGCAGTCTCGGACACAAACAAGAGACCCAGTACTTC	CASSLGHKQETQYF
.	TRBV30	.	TRBJ1-4	TGTGCCTGGAGTCCGGGACATAAAACTAATGAAAAACTGTTTTTT	CAWSPGHKTNEKLFF
.	TRBV2	TRBD1	TRBJ2-3	TGTGCCAGCAGAGCAAACGACAGGGTTGGTAGAGATACGCAGTATTTT	CASRANDRVGRDTQYF
once	TRBV3-1/TRBV3-2	.	TRBJ2-7	TGTGCCAGCAGCGATTCTGGTCCCTACGAGCAGTACTTC	CASSDSGPYEQYF
.	TRBV19	.	TRBJ1-1	TGTGCCAGTAGTAAAGACAGCCGGATCCGTGAAGCTTTCTTT	CASSKDSRIREAFF
.	TRBV24-1	.	TRBJ1-1	TGTGCCACCCGCACGGACACTGAAGCTTTCTTT	CATRTDTEAFF
.	TRBV10-3	.	TRBJ2-2	TGTGCCATCAGGGGAACCCACGCAGGGAGTAACACCGGGGAGCTGTTTTTT	CAIRGTHAGSNTGELFF
.	TRBV19	.	TRBJ1-3	TGTGCCAGTAGGCATGGCGCATGGAACACCATATATTTT	CASRHGAWNTIYF
.	TRBV3-1/TRBV3-2	.	TRBJ2-3	TGTGCCAGCAGCCATGATGGTTACACAGATACGCAGTATTTT	CASSHDGYTDTQYF
.	TRBV10-1	TRBD1	TRBJ1-1	TGCGCCAGCAGTGAACAGGGGACTGAAGCTTTCTTT	CASSEQGTEAFF
.	TRBV7-9	.	TRBJ1-3	TGTGCCAGCAGCCGAGGACAGAACTCTGGAAACACCATATATTTT	CASSRGQNSGNTIYF
.	TRBV13	TRBD1	TRBJ2-2	TGTGCCAGCAGCTTGGGACAGGGGGGTGCGAACACCGGGGAGCTGTTTTTT	CASSLGQGGANTGELFF
.	TRBV2	.	TRBJ2-2	TGTGCCAGCAGGCAAGAGATAGGCGGGGAGCTGTTTTTT	CASRQEIGGELFF
.	TRBV3-1/TRBV3-2	TRBD1	TRBJ1-1	TGTGCCAGCAGCCTTCGACAGGGCATGGCTTTCTTT	CASSLRQGMAFF
.	TRBV6-5	.	TRBJ1-1	TGTGCCAGCAGGGGCCTGAACACTGAAGCTTTCTTT	CASRGLNTEAFF
.	TRBV5-1	.	TRBJ2-7	TGCGCCAGCAGCTTGTTAAGGGGCGGAGCAACCTCCTACGAGCAGTACTTC	CASSLLRGGATSYEQYF
.	TRBV18	TRBD1	TRBJ1-2	TGTGCCAGCTCACCAACAGGGGCAAACTATGGCTACACCTTC	CASSPTGANYGYTF
.	TRBV19	TRBD1	TRBJ2-7	TGTGCCAGTAGCCCGCGTCATGGGACAGGAATATACGAGCAGTACTTC	CASSPRHGTGIYEQYF
.	TRBV7-9	.	TRBJ2-2	TGTGCCAGCAGCACCTCTGGCTCCGGGGAGCTGTTTTTT	CASSTSGSGELFF
.	TRBV2	TRBD1	TRBJ1-2	TGTGCCAGCAGTCCAGAGGGGGCTTGGGGCTACACCTTC	CASSPEGAWGYTF
.	TRBV4-1	.	TRBJ2-7	TGCGCCAGCAGCCGAACAGGGTTCAGGTACGAGCAGTACTTC	CASSRTGFRYEQYF
.	TRBV12-3/TRBV12-4	.	TRBJ1-2	TGTGCCAGCAGTCCGACAGGAGGCTATGGCTACACCTTC	CASSPTGGYGYTF
.	TRBV11-2	.	TRBJ1-3	TGTGCCAGCAGTCCCCCGGGACCAACCGGAAACACCATATATTTT	CASSPPGPTGNTIYF
.	TRBV7-9	TRBD1	TRBJ1-2	TGTGCCAGCAGCTTAGGCCCTGGGACAGGAATTAACTATGGCTACACCTTC	CASSLGPGTGINYGYTF
.	TRBV7-9	.	TRBJ2-2	TGTGCCAGCAGCTTTTGGCAGGAGGCCGGGGAGCTGTTTTTT	CASSFWQEAGELFF
.	TRBV11-3	.	TRBJ2-1	TGTGCCAGCAGCTTAGGGGCGAGCAGCGAGCAGTTCTTC	CASSLGASSEQFF
few	TRBV5-1	.	TRBJ2-1	TGCGCCAGCAGCGGTCCTGGGGTCCGTGAGCAGTTCTTC	CASSGPGVREQFF
.	TRBV30	.	TRBJ1-1	TGTGCCTGGAGGCCCTCCTTGGCTATGAGGACTGAAGCTTTCTTT	CAWRPSLAMRTEAFF
.	TRBV5-1	.	TRBJ2-7	TGCGCCAGCAAGCTGTCAGGGGCCGAGTACGAGCAGTACTTC	CASKLSGAEYEQYF
once	TRBV2	TRBD1	TRBJ1-5	TGTGCCAGCAGTGGGGGGACAGGGGTTCAGCCCCAGCATTTT	CASSGGTGVQPQHF